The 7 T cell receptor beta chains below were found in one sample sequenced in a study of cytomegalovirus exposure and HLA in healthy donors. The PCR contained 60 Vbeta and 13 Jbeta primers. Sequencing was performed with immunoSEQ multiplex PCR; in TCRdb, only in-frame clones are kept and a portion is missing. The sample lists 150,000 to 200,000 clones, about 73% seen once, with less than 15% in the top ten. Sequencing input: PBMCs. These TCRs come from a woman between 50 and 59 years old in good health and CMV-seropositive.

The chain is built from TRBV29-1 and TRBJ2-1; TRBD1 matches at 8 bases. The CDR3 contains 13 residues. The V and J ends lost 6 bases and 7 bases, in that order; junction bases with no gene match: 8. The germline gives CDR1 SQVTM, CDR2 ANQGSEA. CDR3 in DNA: TGCAGCGTCGACGAGACAGGGGAGAATGAGCAGTTCTTC. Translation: CSVDETGENEQFF.

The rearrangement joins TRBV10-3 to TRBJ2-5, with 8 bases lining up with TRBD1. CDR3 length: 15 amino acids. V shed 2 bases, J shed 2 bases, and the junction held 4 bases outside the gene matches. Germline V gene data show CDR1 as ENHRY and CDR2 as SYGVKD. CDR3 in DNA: TGTGCCATCAGTGAGGGAGACAGGGGTCAAGAGACCCAGTACTTC. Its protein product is CAISEGDRGQETQYF.

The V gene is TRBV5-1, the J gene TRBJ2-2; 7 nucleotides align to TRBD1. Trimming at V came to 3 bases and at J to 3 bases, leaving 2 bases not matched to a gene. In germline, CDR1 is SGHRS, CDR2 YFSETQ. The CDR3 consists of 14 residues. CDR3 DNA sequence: TGCGCCAGCAGCTCGACAGGGCACACCGGGGAGCTGTTTTTT. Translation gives CASSSTGHTGELFF. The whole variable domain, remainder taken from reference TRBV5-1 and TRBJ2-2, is KAGVTQTPRYLIKTRGQQVTLSCSPISGHRSVSWYQQTPGQGLQFLFEYFSETQRNKGNFPGRFSGRQFSNSRSEMNVSTLELGDSALYLCASSSTGHTGELFFGEGSRLTVL.

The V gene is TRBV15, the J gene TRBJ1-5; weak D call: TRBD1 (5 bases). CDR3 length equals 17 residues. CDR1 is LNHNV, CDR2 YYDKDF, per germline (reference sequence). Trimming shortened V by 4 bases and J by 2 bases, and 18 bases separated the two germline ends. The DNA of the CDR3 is TGTGCCACCAGCACCCACCTTAAGGGAGGGGGCAATCAGCCCCAGCATTTT. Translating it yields CATSTHLKGGGNQPQHF.

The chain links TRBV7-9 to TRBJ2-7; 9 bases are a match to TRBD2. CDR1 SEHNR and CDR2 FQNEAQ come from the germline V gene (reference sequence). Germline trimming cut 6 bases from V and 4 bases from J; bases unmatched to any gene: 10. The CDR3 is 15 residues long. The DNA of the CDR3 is TGTGCCAGCAGATCTCGTAGCGGGGGAGCGTACGAGCAGTACTTC. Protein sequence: CASRSRSGGAYEQYF.

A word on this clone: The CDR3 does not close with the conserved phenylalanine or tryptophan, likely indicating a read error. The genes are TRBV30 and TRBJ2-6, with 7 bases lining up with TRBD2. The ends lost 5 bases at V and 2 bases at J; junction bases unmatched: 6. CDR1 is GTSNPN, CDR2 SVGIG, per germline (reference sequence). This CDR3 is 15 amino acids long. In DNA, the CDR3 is TGTGCCTGGGGGCGTGGGGGGGCTGGGGCCAACGTCCTGACTTCC. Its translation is CAWGRGGAGANVLTS.

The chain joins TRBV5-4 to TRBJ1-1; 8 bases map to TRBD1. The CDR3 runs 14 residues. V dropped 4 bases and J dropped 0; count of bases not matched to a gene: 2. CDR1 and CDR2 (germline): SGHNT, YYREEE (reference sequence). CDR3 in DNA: TGTGCCAGCAGCAGGGACAGGTTGAACACTGAAGCTTTCTTT. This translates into CASSRDRLNTEAFF.